The 27 T cell receptor beta chains given below trace back to one sample, sequenced in a study of T cell responses to AZD1222 COVID-19 vaccine. Method: immunoSEQ multiplex PCR; TCRdb's copy keeps in-frame clones and lacks some. The sample consists of about 150,000 clones, 75% to 85% of them appearing once. The sequencing used peripheral blood, collected 28 days after the second dose of the MenACWY control vaccine. These receptors came from an adult who received the MenACWY meningococcal vaccine as a control.

The V and J genes are TRBV15 and TRBJ2-7; unclear D gene. CDR3 length: 13 amino acids. Looked up from germline, CDR1 is LNHNV and CDR2 is YYDKDF (reference sequence). V gave up 0 bases and J gave up 4 bases, with 7 bases separating them. The CDR3 DNA reads as TGTGCCACCAGCAGAGACAGCACATACGAGCAGTACTTC. This encodes CATSRDSTYEQYF.

This clone was counted a single time. The chain carries TRBV4-1 and TRBJ1-4, with D uncertain. Germline V gene data show CDR1 as MGHRA and CDR2 as YSYEKL. V lost 2 bases, J lost 4 bases, and 8 bases lay in between. The CDR3 is 14 amino acids. CDR3 loop: CASSQPGRNEKLFF. DNA for the CDR3: TGCGCCAGCAGCCAACCCGGGCGTAATGAAAAACTGTTTTTT.

The rearrangement uses TRBV18 and TRBJ2-5; TRBD1 agrees at 7 bases. V shed 6 bases, J shed 7 bases, and the junction held 14 bases outside the gene matches. From germline, CDR1 is KGHSH and CDR2 LQKENI. The CDR3 spans 15 residues. CDR3: CASSQSRDSSLTQYF. The DNA for the CDR3 is TGTGCCAGCTCCCAATCCCGGGACAGTTCCCTGACCCAGTACTTC.

V and J are TRBV4-2 and TRBJ2-1, with 9 bases identical to TRBD2. In germline, CDR1 is LGHNA, CDR2 YNFKEQ. Trimming removed 0 bases from V and 12 bases from J; junction bases left unmatched: 6. The CDR3 covers 14 residues. CDR3 sequence: CASSQDQRGEAQFF. The CDR3 DNA reads as TGTGCCAGCAGCCAAGATCAGCGGGGGGAGGCGCAGTTCTTC.

The V call is TRBV11-2, the J call TRBJ1-2; 9 bases are a match to TRBD1. Germline loops: CDR1 SGHAT, CDR2 FQNNGV. The CDR3 length is 15 residues. Trimming at V came to 6 bases and at J to 2 bases, leaving 7 bases not matched to a gene. CDR3 nucleotide sequence: TGTGCCAGCAGGTCCTGGGGACAGGGAAACTATGGCTACACCTTC. Protein: CASRSWGQGNYGYTF.

CDR3 DNA sequence: TGTGCCAGCAGCCCCTCGGGACACATTAGCTACACCTTC. Translating gives CASSPSGHISYTF. J is TRBJ1-2 and V is TRBV11-2, with D perhaps TRBD1 (6 bases). CDR1 is SGHAT and CDR2 is FQNNGV in the germline V gene. There are 13 residues in the CDR3. V lost 5 bases, J lost 9 bases, and 16 bases lay in between.

V and J are TRBV2 and TRBJ1-2; D unresolved. The CDR3 is made up of 13 amino acids. Germline CDR1 reads SNHLY; CDR2 reads FYNNEI. The V end lost 8 bases, the J end lost 4 bases, and 14 bases lay between the germline ends. In DNA form, the CDR3 reads TGTGCCAGCGTCGTTACGCAACTCTATGGCTACACCTTC. This sequence encodes CASVVTQLYGYTF.

This clone was observed a single time. V and J are TRBV28 and TRBJ1-4, with D perhaps TRBD1 (5 bases). From germline, CDR1 is MDHEN and CDR2 SYDVKM. This CDR3 has 15 amino acids. V dropped 6 bases and J dropped 10 bases, with 21 bases sitting between them. The CDR3 loop reads CASSPPPRGLGKLFF. The CDR3 region has the DNA TGTGCCAGCAGCCCACCCCCTAGGGGCCTAGGAAAACTGTTTTTT. Together with reference TRBV28 and TRBJ1-4, the CDR3 gives the full variable domain: DVKVTQSSRYLVKRTGEKVFLECVQDMDHENMFWYRQDPGLGLRLIYFSYDVKMKEKGDIPEGYSVSREKKERFSLILESASTNQTSMYLCASSPPPRGLGKLFFGSGTQLSVL.

The V call is TRBV29-1, the J call TRBJ1-1; 7 nucleotides match TRBD1. The ends lost 6 bases at V and 0 bases at J; junction bases unmatched: 4. CDR3 length: 13 amino acids. The germline gives CDR1 SQVTM, CDR2 ANQGSEA. This CDR3 reads CSVGQVLNTEAFF. The CDR3 DNA is TGCAGCGTCGGACAGGTCCTGAACACTGAAGCTTTCTTT.

Only a few counts were recorded for this clone. V is TRBV2 and J is TRBJ1-1, with 7 bases lining up with TRBD1. Trimming at V came to 6 bases and at J to 3 bases, leaving 10 bases not matched to a gene. CDR3 length: 15 residues. Germline CDR1 reads SNHLY; CDR2 reads FYNNEI. The DNA of the CDR3 is TGTGCCAGCAGGCCGAACAGGGGTGGAGACACTGAAGCTTTCTTT. It codes for CASRPNRGGDTEAFF.

The V gene is TRBV5-5, the J gene TRBJ2-5; 9 bases agree with TRBD2. CDR3 length: 14 amino acids. Germline values: CDR1 SGHKS, CDR2 YYEKEE (reference sequence). V was pared by 4 bases and J by 2 bases, with 3 bases of the junction left unmatched. The CDR3 reads CASSLAGKQETQYF. CDR3 DNA sequence: TGTGCCAGCAGCCTAGCGGGGAAGCAAGAGACCCAGTACTTC.

This sequence joins TRBV5-1 and TRBJ2-3, with TRBD2 identical over 12 bases. Per germline, CDR1 SGHRS and CDR2 YFSETQ. Trimming removed 0 bases from V and 2 bases from J; junction bases left unmatched: 4. The CDR3 sequence is 17 residues long. This CDR3 reads CASSLAASGGATDTQYF. As DNA, the CDR3 is TGCGCCAGCAGCTTGGCGGCTAGCGGGGGGGCCACAGATACGCAGTATTTT.

J is TRBJ1-1 and V is TRBV27; 9 nucleotides match TRBD1. Germline CDR1 and CDR2: MNHEY and SMNVEV (reference sequence). The J segment lost 1 base and the V segment lost 5 bases, leaving 5 bases of the junction unmatched. The CDR3 consists of 15 residues. This CDR3 is CASSPWDRANTEAFF. The CDR3 DNA reads as TGTGCCAGCAGTCCCTGGGACAGGGCGAACACTGAAGCTTTCTTT.

The chain couples TRBV12-3 or TRBV12-4 to TRBJ2-1; D uncertain. V dropped 1 base and J dropped 10 bases, with 11 bases sitting between them. This CDR3 has 13 residues. CDR3 nucleotide sequence: TGTGCCAGCAGTTTAGGGGCCCGGTTAGAGCAGTTCTTC. This encodes CASSLGARLEQFF.

The J gene is TRBJ1-2, the V gene TRBV11-3; D may be TRBD1 (5 bases). The CDR3 loop spans 15 amino acids. Germline V lookup: CDR1 SGHNT, CDR2 YENEEA. Trimming removed 4 bases from V and 1 base from J, with 13 bases in between. In nucleotides, the CDR3 is TGTGCCAGCAGCTCCGGAGGGGAGCTTAACTATGGCTACACCTTC. Translated, it gives CASSSGGELNYGYTF.

A remark on this clone: Other DNA sequences in this sample translate to the same CDR3. The chain recombines TRBV9 with TRBJ2-6, with D hard to call. Germline CDR1 is SGDLS and CDR2 is YYNGEE. The CDR3 loop spans 13 amino acids. The V and J ends lost 0 bases and 4 bases respectively, with 2 bases between them. The DNA for the CDR3 is TGTGCCAGCAGCGTAGCAGGGGCCAACGTCCTGACTTTC. It translates to CASSVAGANVLTF.

V and J are TRBV7-8 and TRBJ1-6; a possible D gene is TRBD1 (5 bases). V lost 5 bases, J lost 10 bases, and 18 bases lay in between. The CDR3 sequence is 15 residues long. CDR1 SGHVS and CDR2 FQNEAQ come from the germline V gene. In nucleotides, the CDR3 is TGTGCCAGCAGCAGCCGGGGGGGAGGAATCTCACCCCTCCACTTT. It is translated as CASSSRGGGISPLHF.

The rearrangement joins TRBV19 to TRBJ2-4; D unresolved. Germline-derived CDR1 and CDR2 are LNHDA and SQIVND (reference sequence). Trimming left V 1 base short and J 0 bases short, with 13 bases between. The CDR3 runs to 17 residues. The CDR3 DNA reads as TGTGCCAGTAGTATAGTCCTAAGGGTTCTAGCCAAAAACATTCAGTACTTC. Translated, it gives CASSIVLRVLAKNIQYF. The full variable domain, in which reference TRBV19 and TRBJ2-4 provide the parts outside the CDR3, is DGGITQSPKYLFRKEGQNVTLSCEQNLNHDAMYWYRQDPGQGLRLIYYSQIVNDFQKGDIAEGYSVSREKKESFPLTVTSAQKNPTAFYLCASSIVLRVLAKNIQYFGAGTRLSVL.

The J gene is TRBJ1-1, the V gene TRBV9, with D tentatively TRBD1 (5 bases). Germline V gives CDR1 SGDLS, CDR2 YYNGEE. Trimming took 0 bases from V and 8 from J, leaving 14 bases between them. The CDR3 has 14 amino acids. The CDR3 DNA is TGTGCCAGCAGCGTAGAGGACAACGGGATGGAAGCTTTCTTT. This translates into CASSVEDNGMEAFF.

This clone was seen just once. The chain links TRBV25-1 to TRBJ1-2, with unresolved D. Trimming pared 4 bases from V and 0 bases from J, leaving 9 bases between. Germline CDR1 reads MGHDK; CDR2 reads SYGVNS. The CDR3 loop spans 14 amino acids. The CDR3 sequence: CASSATLTNYGYTF. CDR3 nucleotide sequence: TGTGCCAGCAGTGCTACTCTAACTAACTATGGCTACACCTTC.

The chain carries TRBV7-9 and TRBJ2-7; maybe TRBD2 (5 bases). With 1 base removed from V and 4 bases from J, the gap between germline ends came to 11 bases. Germline V gives CDR1 SEHNR, CDR2 FQNEAQ (reference sequence). This CDR3 region has 14 residues. DNA of the CDR3: TGTGCCAGCAGCTTAGTAGCGTCTTCTTACGAGCAGTACTTC. Amino acid sequence: CASSLVASSYEQYF.

V is TRBV11-3 and J is TRBJ2-7, with TRBD1 matching over 11 bases. The V gene's germline CDR1 is SGHNT and CDR2 YENEEA. The CDR3 runs to 15 residues. V shed 5 bases and J 2 bases; nucleotides not matched to a gene: 5. The CDR3 sequence is CASSPWTGGTYEQYF. In nucleotides, the CDR3 is TGTGCCAGCAGCCCCTGGACAGGGGGCACCTACGAGCAGTACTTC. The whole variable domain, filled in from reference TRBV11-3 and TRBJ2-7, reads EAGVVQSPRYKIIEKKQPVAFWCNPISGHNTLYWYLQNLGQGPELLIRYENEEAVDDSQLPKDRFSAERLKGVDSTLKIQPAELGDSAVYLCASSPWTGGTYEQYFGPGTRLTVT.

The chain carries TRBV9 and TRBJ1-1; 7 nucleotides agree with TRBD1. Germline-derived CDR1 and CDR2 are SGDLS and YYNGEE. Trimming removed 0 bases from V and 10 bases from J; junction bases left unmatched: 6. CDR3 length: 13 residues. The DNA of the CDR3 is TGTGCCAGCAGCGTAGTCGGGAGGGGGCGAGCTTTCTTT. Its protein product is CASSVVGRGRAFF. The full variable domain, completed using reference TRBV9 and TRBJ1-1, is DSGVTQTPKHLITATGQRVTLRCSPRSGDLSVYWYQQSLDQGLQFLIQYYNGEERAKGNILERFSAQQFPDLHSELNLSSLELGDSALYFCASSVVGRGRAFFGQGTRLTVV.

This chain links TRBV6-6 with TRBJ2-7; perhaps TRBD1 as D (5 bases). Germline V lookup: CDR1 MNHNY, CDR2 SVGAGI (reference sequence). The CDR3 consists of 14 residues. The germline V and J ends were trimmed by 0 bases and 3 bases, with 9 bases remaining between them. The CDR3 loop is CASSYSDSLYEQYV. The CDR3 nucleotides are TGTGCCAGCAGTTACTCTGACAGTCTCTACGAGCAGTACGTC.

The rearrangement links TRBV9 to TRBJ2-3, with TRBD2 as a possible D gene (5 bases). Germline-derived CDR1 and CDR2 are SGDLS and YYNGEE. The CDR3 runs 15 residues. Trimming removed 1 base from V and 3 bases from J, with 12 bases in between. The CDR3 loop reads CASSVSRTGTDTQYF. The CDR3 region has the DNA TGTGCCAGCAGCGTATCACGGACGGGGACAGATACGCAGTATTTT.

The chain couples TRBV5-8 to TRBJ2-5; D might be TRBD1 (6 bases). Germline lookup yields CDR1 SGHTS and CDR2 YDEGEE. The germline V and J ends were trimmed by 4 bases and 4 bases, with 17 bases remaining between them. This CDR3 comprises 15 residues. The DNA of the CDR3 is TGTGCCAGCAGCCCGTTGGGACAATTCGGAGAGACCCAGTACTTC. Translation gives CASSPLGQFGETQYF. Drawing the rest from reference TRBV5-8 and TRBJ2-5, the complete variable domain is EAGVTQSPTHLIKTRGQQATLRCSPISGHTSVYWYQQALGLGLQFLLWYDEGEERNRGNFPPRFSGRQFPNYSSELNVNALELEDSALYLCASSPLGQFGETQYFGPGTRLLVL.

V gene TRBV18 combines with J gene TRBJ1-4; the D gene is possibly TRBD1 (5 bases). Deletions cut 1 base from V and 4 bases from J, with 7 bases between. Germline V lookup: CDR1 KGHSH, CDR2 LQKENI. This CDR3 has 14 amino acids. DNA for the CDR3: TGTGCCAGCTCACCACAGGGGATTAATGAAAAACTGTTTTTT. Translating gives CASSPQGINEKLFF.